The clone carrying this T cell receptor (beta chain) is a singleton in its sample. V was trimmed by 0 bases and J by 4 bases, leaving 16 bases between them. Germline CDR1 and CDR2: DFQATT and SNEGSKA (reference sequence). CDR3 length: 15 amino acids. TCRdb re-called the 5' RACE reads through MiXCR, storing one row per CDR3 protein. The data hold several thousand distinct CDR3 sequences, with roughly 60% observed a single time. This clonotype was sampled from a female donor with breast cancer. Sequenced input: tumor-infiltrating memory CD4+ T cells sorted from the breast tumor. Subset reported: memory CD4+ T cells, CD4+CD45RO+CD25-. The rearrangement uses TRBV20-1 and TRBJ2-7; possible D gene TRBD1, 6 bases. DNA for the CDR3: TGCAGTGCTAGAGAATCAAAAACAGGGTGGTACGAGCAGTACTTC. It yields the protein CSARESKTGWYEQYF.